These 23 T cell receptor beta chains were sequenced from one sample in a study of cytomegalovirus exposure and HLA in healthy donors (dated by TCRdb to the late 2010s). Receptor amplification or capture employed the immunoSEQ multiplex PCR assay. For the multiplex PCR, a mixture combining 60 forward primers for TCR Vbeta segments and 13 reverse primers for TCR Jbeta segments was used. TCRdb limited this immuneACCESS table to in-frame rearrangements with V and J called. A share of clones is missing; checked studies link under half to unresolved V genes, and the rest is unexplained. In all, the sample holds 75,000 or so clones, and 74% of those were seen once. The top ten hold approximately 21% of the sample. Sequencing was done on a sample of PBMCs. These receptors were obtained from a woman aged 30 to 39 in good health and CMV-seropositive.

The CDR3 reads CASSLTATNEKLFF. For the CDR3, the DNA is TGTGCCAGCAGCTTGACAGCAACTAATGAAAAACTGTTTTTT. This chain uses TRBV7-2 with TRBJ1-4; maybe TRBD1 (5 bases). Germline CDR1 is SGHTA and CDR2 is FQGNSA. The CDR3 has 14 residues. V gave up 3 bases and J gave up 0 bases, with 5 bases separating them.

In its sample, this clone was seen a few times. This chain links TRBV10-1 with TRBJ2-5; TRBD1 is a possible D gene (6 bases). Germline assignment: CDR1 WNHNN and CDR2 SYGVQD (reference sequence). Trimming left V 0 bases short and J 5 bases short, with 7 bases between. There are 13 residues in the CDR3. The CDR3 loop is CASSESDRETQYF. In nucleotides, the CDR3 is TGCGCCAGCAGTGAGTCAGACAGGGAGACCCAGTACTTC.

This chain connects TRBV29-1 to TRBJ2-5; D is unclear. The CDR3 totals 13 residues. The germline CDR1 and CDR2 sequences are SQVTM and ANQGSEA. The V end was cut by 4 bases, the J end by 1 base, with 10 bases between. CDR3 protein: CSVVYYLQETQYF. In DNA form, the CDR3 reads TGCAGCGTTGTGTACTACCTCCAAGAGACCCAGTACTTC.

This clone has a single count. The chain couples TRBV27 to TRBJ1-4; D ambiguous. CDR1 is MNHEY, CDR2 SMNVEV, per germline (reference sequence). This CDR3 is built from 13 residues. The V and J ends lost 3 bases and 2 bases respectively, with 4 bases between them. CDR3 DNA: TGTGCCAGCAGTTTCTTGACTAATGAAAAACTGTTTTTT. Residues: CASSFLTNEKLFF. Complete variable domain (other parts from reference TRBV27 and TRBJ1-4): EAQVTQNPRYLITVTGKKLTVTCSQNMNHEYMSWYRQDPGLGLRQIYYSMNVEVTDKGDVPEGYKVSRKEKRNFPLILESPSPNQTSLYFCASSFLTNEKLFFGSGTQLSVL.

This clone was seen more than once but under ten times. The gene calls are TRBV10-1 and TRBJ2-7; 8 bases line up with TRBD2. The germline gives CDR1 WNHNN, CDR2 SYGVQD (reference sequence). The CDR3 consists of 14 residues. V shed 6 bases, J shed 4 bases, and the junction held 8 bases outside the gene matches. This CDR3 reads CASRFGRAGYEQYF. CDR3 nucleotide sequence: TGCGCCAGCAGATTCGGGAGGGCGGGGTACGAGCAGTACTTC.

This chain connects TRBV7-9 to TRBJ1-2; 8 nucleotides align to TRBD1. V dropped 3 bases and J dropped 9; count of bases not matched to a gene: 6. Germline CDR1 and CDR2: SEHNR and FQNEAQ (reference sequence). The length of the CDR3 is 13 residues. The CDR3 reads CASSLDREDRYTF. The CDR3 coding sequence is TGTGCCAGCAGCTTGGACAGGGAGGATCGCTACACCTTC.

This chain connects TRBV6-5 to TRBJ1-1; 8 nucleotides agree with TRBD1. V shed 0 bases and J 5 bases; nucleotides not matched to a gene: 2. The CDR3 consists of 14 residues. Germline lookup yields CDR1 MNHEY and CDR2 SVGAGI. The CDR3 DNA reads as TGTGCCAGCAGTTACTCTTACAGGGGGACTGAAGCTTTCTTT. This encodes CASSYSYRGTEAFF.

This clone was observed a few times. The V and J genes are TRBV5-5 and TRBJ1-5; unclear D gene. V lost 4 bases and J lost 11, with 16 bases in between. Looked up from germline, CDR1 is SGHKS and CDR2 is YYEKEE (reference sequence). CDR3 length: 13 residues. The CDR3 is CASSPETMLAQHF. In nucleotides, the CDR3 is TGTGCCAGCAGCCCCGAAACAATGTTGGCCCAGCATTTT.

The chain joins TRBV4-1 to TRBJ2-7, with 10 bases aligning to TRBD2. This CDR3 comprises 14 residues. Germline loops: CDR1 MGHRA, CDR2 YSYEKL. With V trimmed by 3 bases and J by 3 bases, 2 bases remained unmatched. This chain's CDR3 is CASSQSGRVYEQYF. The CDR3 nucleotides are TGCGCCAGCAGCCAGAGCGGGAGGGTCTACGAGCAGTACTTC.

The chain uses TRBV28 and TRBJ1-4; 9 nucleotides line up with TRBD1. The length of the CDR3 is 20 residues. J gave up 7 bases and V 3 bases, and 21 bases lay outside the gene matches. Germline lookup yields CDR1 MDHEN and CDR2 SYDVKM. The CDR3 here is CASSFSPAWDRAAVSEKLFF. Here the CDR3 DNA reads TGTGCCAGCAGTTTTAGTCCCGCGTGGGACAGGGCCGCCGTAAGTGAAAAACTGTTTTTT.

The CDR3 protein is CASRRQGGGGNQPQHF. In nucleotides, the CDR3 is TGTGCCAGCAGGCGTCAGGGAGGAGGAGGCAATCAGCCCCAGCATTTT. This chain links TRBV2 with TRBJ1-5, with D tentatively TRBD1 (5 bases). The germline gives CDR1 SNHLY, CDR2 FYNNEI. This CDR3 is built from 16 residues. V was cut by 6 bases and J by 2 bases, with 17 bases left in between.

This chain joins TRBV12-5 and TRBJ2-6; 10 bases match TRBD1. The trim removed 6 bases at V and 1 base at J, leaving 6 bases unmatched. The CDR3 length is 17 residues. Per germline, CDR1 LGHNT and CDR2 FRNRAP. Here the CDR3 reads CASGPDRGISGANVLTF. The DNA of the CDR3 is TGTGCTAGTGGCCCGGACAGGGGGATATCTGGGGCCAACGTCCTGACTTTC.

CDR3 nucleotides: TGTGCCAGCTCGCCGGGGGGGAATCAGCCCCAGCATTTT. It yields the protein CASSPGGNQPQHF. The V gene is TRBV18, the J gene TRBJ1-5; possibly TRBD1 for D (5 bases). V lost 6 bases, J lost 4 bases, and 10 bases lay in between. The CDR3 extends over 13 amino acids. The germline gives CDR1 KGHSH, CDR2 LQKENI.

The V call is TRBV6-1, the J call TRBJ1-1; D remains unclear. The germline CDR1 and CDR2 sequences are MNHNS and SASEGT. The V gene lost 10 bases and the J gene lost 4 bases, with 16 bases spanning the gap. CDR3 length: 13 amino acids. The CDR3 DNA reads TGTGCCACCCGCCTAGACCCCGTCACTGAAGCTTTCTTT. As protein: CATRLDPVTEAFF.

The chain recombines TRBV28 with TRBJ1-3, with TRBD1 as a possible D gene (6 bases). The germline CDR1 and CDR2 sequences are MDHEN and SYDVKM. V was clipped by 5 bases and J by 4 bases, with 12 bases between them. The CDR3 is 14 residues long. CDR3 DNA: TGTGCCAGCAGTCGCAGGGGCATAGGAAACACCATATATTTT. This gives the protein CASSRRGIGNTIYF.

In nucleotides, the CDR3 is TGTGCCAGCAGCACTACAGGGCTGGGCGAGCAGTACTTC. It encodes CASSTTGLGEQYF. V is TRBV5-4 and J is TRBJ2-7; the D gene is possibly TRBD1 (6 bases). From germline, CDR1 is SGHNT and CDR2 YYREEE (reference sequence). Trimming left V 4 bases short and J 6 bases short, with 14 bases between. CDR3 length equals 13 residues.

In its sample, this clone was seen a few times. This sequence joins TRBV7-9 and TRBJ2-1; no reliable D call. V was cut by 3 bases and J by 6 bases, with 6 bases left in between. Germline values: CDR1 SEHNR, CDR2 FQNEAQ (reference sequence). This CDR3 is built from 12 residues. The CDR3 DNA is TGTGCCAGCAGCTTGTCTTTCAATGAGCAGTTCTTC. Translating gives CASSLSFNEQFF.

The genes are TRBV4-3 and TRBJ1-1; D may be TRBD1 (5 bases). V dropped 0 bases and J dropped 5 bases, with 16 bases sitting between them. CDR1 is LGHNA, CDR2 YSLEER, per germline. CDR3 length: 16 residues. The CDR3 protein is CASSQDYRGIETEAFF. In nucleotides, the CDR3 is TGCGCCAGCAGCCAAGATTACCGGGGGATCGAAACTGAAGCTTTCTTT.

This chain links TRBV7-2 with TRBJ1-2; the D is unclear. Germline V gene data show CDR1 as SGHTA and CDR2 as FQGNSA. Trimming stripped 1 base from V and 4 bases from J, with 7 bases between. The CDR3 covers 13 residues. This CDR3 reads CASSLDNLYGYTF. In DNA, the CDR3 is TGTGCCAGCAGCTTAGACAACCTCTATGGCTACACCTTC.

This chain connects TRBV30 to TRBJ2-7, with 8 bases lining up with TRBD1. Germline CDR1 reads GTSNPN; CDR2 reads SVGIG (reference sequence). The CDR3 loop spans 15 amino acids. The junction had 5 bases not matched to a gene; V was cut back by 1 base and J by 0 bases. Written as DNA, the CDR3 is TGTGCCTGGAGTGATCGGACAGGGCACTCCTACGAGCAGTACTTC. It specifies CAWSDRTGHSYEQYF.

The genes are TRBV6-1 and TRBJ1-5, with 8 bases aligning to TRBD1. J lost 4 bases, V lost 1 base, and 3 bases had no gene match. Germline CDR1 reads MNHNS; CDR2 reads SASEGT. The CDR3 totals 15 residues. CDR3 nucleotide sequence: TGTGCCAGCAGTGAAGGGACAGGGAAGAATCAGCCCCAGCATTTT. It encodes CASSEGTGKNQPQHF.

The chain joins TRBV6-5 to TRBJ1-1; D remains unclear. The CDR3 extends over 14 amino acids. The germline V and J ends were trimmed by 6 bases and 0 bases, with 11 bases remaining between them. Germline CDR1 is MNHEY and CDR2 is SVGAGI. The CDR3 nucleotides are TGTGCCAGCAGCTATAAAGACATGAACACTGAAGCTTTCTTT. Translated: CASSYKDMNTEAFF.

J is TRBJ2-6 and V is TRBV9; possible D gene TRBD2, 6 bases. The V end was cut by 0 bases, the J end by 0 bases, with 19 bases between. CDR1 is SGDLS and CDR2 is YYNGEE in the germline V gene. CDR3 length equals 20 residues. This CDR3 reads CASSVAGVLRRLSGANVLTF. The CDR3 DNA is TGTGCCAGCAGCGTAGCGGGGGTACTTCGTCGACTCTCTGGGGCCAACGTCCTGACTTTC.